A selection of T cell receptor beta chains follows, all from one sample in a study of human T cells and chemical hapten exposure. MiXCR, applied by TCRdb to the RACE reads, yields one record per CDR3 protein. The sample has 70,000 or so distinct CDR3 sequences, roughly 11% seen once. Specimen: whole blood, collected in connection with sensitization to the hapten diphenylcyclopropenone (DPC). The receptor source for this set is a woman in her fifties or sixties with alopecia areata. Some clones in this sample may be carry-over from other donors' samples. CDR3s include the opening cysteine and the closing phenylalanine or tryptophan. The order of the fields is D gene, J gene, V gene, clone size, CDR3 DNA, CDR3 protein. The D gene is left open where the match is weak. Expanded clones are given a class, and other clones once, few, many or no size at all.

NA | TRBJ1-1 | TRBV29-1 | many | TGCAGCGTTGCACAGACAGGAGTCAACACTGAAGCTTTCTTT | CSVAQTGVNTEAFF
TRBD1 | TRBJ1-2 | TRBV11-2 | few | TGTGCCAGCACCGCAACGGGACAGCTTTATGGCTACACCTTC | CASTATGQLYGYTF
TRBD2 | TRBJ2-1 | TRBV11-3 | NA | TGTGCCAGCAGCTCGCGGCTGCGGGGGGGGCCCGATGAGCAGTTCTTC | CASSSRLRGGPDEQFF
NA | TRBJ1-1 | TRBV29-1 | few | TGCAGCGTCCGGAGTATCACTGAAGCTTTCTTT | CSVRSITEAFF
NA | TRBJ2-1 | TRBV4-1 | NA | TGCGCCAGCAGCCAAGCCATGGATGAGCAGTTCTTC | CASSQAMDEQFF
NA | TRBJ2-5 | TRBV7-6 | many | TGTGCCAGCAGCTTAGTCCCTATCAGACCGGGACTTCAAGAGACCCAGTACTTC | CASSLVPIRPGLQETQYF
NA | TRBJ1-1 | TRBV29-1 | NA | TGCAGCGTTGAAGACCCACGGAGGGCTGAAGCTTTCTTT | CSVEDPRRAEAFF
TRBD1 | TRBJ1-5 | TRBV28 | few | TGTGCCAGCAGTTTATTCGGACAGGGGCCTTATCAGCCCCAGCATTTT | CASSLFGQGPYQPQHF
NA | TRBJ1-5 | TRBV18 | few | TGTGCCAGCTCCCTCACGGGGTATAGCAATCAGCCCCAGCATTTT | CASSLTGYSNQPQHF
NA | TRBJ1-2 | TRBV4-3 | many | TGCGCCAGCAGCCAAGTCCCCCCCTCCCGGGCGGGTCAGGGCTACACCTTC | CASSQVPPSRAGQGYTF
TRBD2 | TRBJ2-2 | TRBV5-1 | many | TGCGCCAGCAGCTACGGCGCGGGAGTCTCCGGGGAGCTGTTTTTT | CASSYGAGVSGELFF
NA | TRBJ1-1 | TRBV5-4 | NA | TGTGCCAGCAGCTCCCGGGACATGAACACTGAAGCTTTCTTT | CASSSRDMNTEAFF
NA | TRBJ2-7 | TRBV5-1 | few | TGCGCCAGCAGCTTGGAAGCAGCCCGGTCCTACGAGCAGTACTTC | CASSLEAARSYEQYF
NA | TRBJ2-1 | TRBV9 | many | TGTGCCAGCAGCGTAGCGGGAGAGTTCTACAATGAGCAGTTCTTC | CASSVAGEFYNEQFF
NA | TRBJ2-1 | TRBV5-1 | few | TGCGCCAGCAGCTTGGATTCGGGGAATTGGAAGTTCTTC | CASSLDSGNWKFF
TRBD1 | TRBJ1-2 | TRBV7-2 | NA | TGTGCCAGCAGCTTAGAGGGGGCGAACTATGGCTACACCTTC | CASSLEGANYGYTF
NA | TRBJ1-5 | TRBV9 | few | TGTGCCAGCAGCGTAGGAGGGGATAGCAATCAGCCCCAGCATTTT | CASSVGGDSNQPQHF
TRBD1 | TRBJ1-2 | TRBV28 | many | TGTGCCAGCAGTTTATCCCGACAGGGATACACCTTC | CASSLSRQGYTF
NA | TRBJ2-1 | TRBV29-1 | few | TGCAGCGTTGAGCGGCCGGGGCCTGAGCAGTTCTTC | CSVERPGPEQFF
NA | TRBJ2-6 | TRBV6-1 | few | TGTGCCAGTTTTTCCGCGGTCTCTGGGGCCAACGTCCTGACTTTC | CASFSAVSGANVLTF
NA | TRBJ1-1 | TRBV7-9 | few | TGTGCCAGCAGCTTAACGTCGCCGGAATGGACTGAAGCTTTCTTT | CASSLTSPEWTEAFF
NA | TRBJ1-1 | TRBV28 | many | TGTGCCAGCAGTTTATGGACTGAAGCTTTCTTT | CASSLWTEAFF
TRBD1 | TRBJ2-7 | TRBV5-1 | many | TGCGCCAGCAGCCTGGGGGCCCGGACAGGGGGACGCGAGCAGTACTTC | CASSLGARTGGREQYF
NA | TRBJ2-1 | TRBV28 | NA | TGTGCCAGCAGTTTCGCCGGGACTTCTCGTCGTGAGCAGTTCTTC | CASSFAGTSRREQFF
NA | TRBJ1-1 | TRBV9 | NA | TGTGCCAGCAGCCGGGCACAGGGAGAAGCTTTCTTT | CASSRAQGEAFF
NA | TRBJ2-7 | TRBV29-1 | NA | TGCAGCGTCGGCTATGGACAGCTTTTTGACGAGCAGTACTTC | CSVGYGQLFDEQYF
NA | TRBJ2-3 | TRBV5-4 | many | TGTGCCAGCAGCCCTAGGCAGGGGGGGCCCTCGTGGGATACGCAGTATTTT | CASSPRQGGPSWDTQYF
TRBD1 | TRBJ2-5 | TRBV28 | NA | TGTGCCAGCAGCCACAATGACAGGGGAAGAGTAGAGACCCAGTACTTC | CASSHNDRGRVETQYF
TRBD2 | TRBJ2-7 | TRBV20-1 | NA | TGCAGTGCTAGACCCGCTAGCGGGTACTACGAGCAGTACTTC | CSARPASGYYEQYF
TRBD2 | TRBJ2-1 | TRBV7-2 | once | TGTGCCAACAGCTTAGATAGCGGGGGTAGGAACAATGAGCAGTTCTTC | CANSLDSGGRNNEQFF
NA | TRBJ2-6 | TRBV6-1 | NA | TGTGCCAGCAGTGAACCGTTCTCTGGGGCCAACGTCCTGACTTTC | CASSEPFSGANVLTF
NA | TRBJ1-5 | TRBV7-9 | many | TGTGCCAGCAGCGTCGGTCATAGCAATCAGCCCCAGCATTTT | CASSVGHSNQPQHF
NA | TRBJ2-7 | TRBV3-1 | NA | TGTGCCAGCACCCCCGGCAGGACCTACGAGCAGTACTTC | CASTPGRTYEQYF
NA | TRBJ2-1 | TRBV11-3 | many | TGTGCCAGCGGGAATTTCAATGAGCAGTTCTTC | CASGNFNEQFF
NA | TRBJ2-1 | TRBV12-3/TRBV12-4 | NA | TGTGCCAGCAGTTTGCAAGGGGAGCACTCCTACAATGAGCAGTTCTTC | CASSLQGEHSYNEQFF
NA | TRBJ1-4 | TRBV6-5 | many | TGTGCCAGCAGATCGTATGGGGGTCTTAATGAAAAACTGTTTTTT | CASRSYGGLNEKLFF
NA | TRBJ2-2 | TRBV20-1 | few | TGCAGTGCTAAGGGTGCGGGTACGAACACCGGGGAGCTGTTTTTT | CSAKGAGTNTGELFF
NA | TRBJ2-5 | TRBV2 | many | TGTGCCAGCGTACGGCCCCAAGAGACCCAGTACTTC | CASVRPQETQYF
NA | TRBJ1-1 | TRBV3-1 | many | TGTGCCAGCAGCCTTTTAACAGGAGCCAACACTGAAGCTTTCTTT | CASSLLTGANTEAFF
TRBD1 | TRBJ1-5 | TRBV10-1 | few | TGCGCCAGCAGTGAGTACAGGGGATCTGGCAATCAGCCCCAGCATTTT | CASSEYRGSGNQPQHF
TRBD1 | TRBJ1-1 | TRBV12-5 | NA | TGTGCTAGTGGTTTGAGGACAGGGGAAGCTTTCTTT | CASGLRTGEAFF
TRBD2 | TRBJ2-5 | TRBV20-1 | NA | TGCAGTGCACAAAAAATCCCGGGACTAGCGGGAGGGCAAGAGACCCAGTACTTC | CSAQKIPGLAGGQETQYF
TRBD2 | TRBJ2-3 | TRBV6-2/TRBV6-3 | few | TGTGCCAGCAGTTCTGGGGTAGCGGGGGGCACTTCGCAGTATTTT | CASSSGVAGGTSQYF
TRBD2 | TRBJ2-5 | TRBV4-3 | few | TGCGCCAGCAGCCCTAGCGGGGAGGAAGGAGAGACTCAGTACTTC | CASSPSGEEGETQYF